These T cell receptor beta chains were read from a single sample in a study of blood T cell repertoires in COVID-19. The repertoire was sequenced with immunoSEQ multiplex PCR; TCRdb's copy has only in-frame clones and lacks some. The table includes about 23,000 clones, approximately 94% detected once. Sequencing input: peripheral blood. These TCRs come from a woman aged 45-59 years with active COVID-19. CDR3s include the opening cysteine and the closing phenylalanine or tryptophan. D genes are given only for firm matches. Expanded clones get a size class; other rows say once, few or many, or leave the size out.

v_gene: TRBV6-5; abundance: few; j_gene: TRBJ1-1; d_gene: TRBD1; CDR3aa: CASSKSGTVNTEAFF; CDR3nt: TGTGCCAGCAGCAAGTCTGGGACAGTGAACACTGAAGCTTTCTTT
v_gene: TRBV6-5; abundance: -; j_gene: TRBJ2-2; d_gene: TRBD1; CDR3aa: CASSYEPTGPTGELFF; CDR3nt: TGTGCCAGCAGTTACGAACCGACAGGGCCCACCGGGGAGCTGTTTTTT
v_gene: TRBV19; abundance: -; j_gene: TRBJ1-4; d_gene: -; CDR3aa: CASSSRLRGSTNEKLFF; CDR3nt: TGTGCCAGTAGCTCTAGGCTCAGGGGATCAACTAATGAAAAACTGTTTTTT
v_gene: TRBV7-2; abundance: -; j_gene: TRBJ2-1; d_gene: -; CDR3aa: CASSLAQYNEQFF; CDR3nt: TGTGCCAGCAGCTTAGCGCAGTACAATGAGCAGTTCTTC
v_gene: TRBV19; abundance: -; j_gene: TRBJ1-4; d_gene: -; CDR3aa: CASSMNGQIFGATNEKLFF; CDR3nt: TGTGCCAGTAGTATGAATGGGCAGATCTTCGGGGCAACTAATGAAAAACTGTTTTTT
v_gene: TRBV6-5; abundance: -; j_gene: TRBJ1-3; d_gene: -; CDR3aa: CASRGHSGNTIYF; CDR3nt: TGTGCCAGCAGGGGACACTCTGGAAACACCATATATTTT
v_gene: TRBV5-1; abundance: once; j_gene: TRBJ2-2; d_gene: TRBD2; CDR3aa: CASSLGGTTSTGELFF; CDR3nt: TGCGCCAGCAGCTTGGGTGGGACTACCTCCACCGGGGAGCTGTTTTTT
v_gene: TRBV5-4; abundance: -; j_gene: TRBJ1-6; d_gene: -; CDR3aa: CASSPAEGLNSPLHF; CDR3nt: TGTGCCAGCAGCCCCGCGGAGGGGCTTAATTCACCCCTCCACTTT
v_gene: TRBV18; abundance: -; j_gene: TRBJ2-1; d_gene: -; CDR3aa: CASSPGTSGTLYNEQFF; CDR3nt: TGTGCCAGCTCACCAGGGACCAGCGGGACACTCTACAATGAGCAGTTCTTC
v_gene: TRBV28; abundance: -; j_gene: TRBJ2-3; d_gene: -; CDR3aa: CASSLAVHTDTQYF; CDR3nt: TGTGCCAGCAGTTTAGCGGTTCACACAGATACGCAGTATTTT
v_gene: TRBV5-5; abundance: -; j_gene: TRBJ1-4; d_gene: TRBD1; CDR3aa: CASSPGQAPATNEKLFF; CDR3nt: TGTGCCAGCAGCCCGGGACAGGCTCCTGCAACTAATGAAAAACTGTTTTTT
v_gene: TRBV28; abundance: -; j_gene: TRBJ1-1; d_gene: -; CDR3aa: CASSPSWVRAFF; CDR3nt: TGTGCCAGCAGTCCCTCATGGGTCAGGGCTTTCTTT